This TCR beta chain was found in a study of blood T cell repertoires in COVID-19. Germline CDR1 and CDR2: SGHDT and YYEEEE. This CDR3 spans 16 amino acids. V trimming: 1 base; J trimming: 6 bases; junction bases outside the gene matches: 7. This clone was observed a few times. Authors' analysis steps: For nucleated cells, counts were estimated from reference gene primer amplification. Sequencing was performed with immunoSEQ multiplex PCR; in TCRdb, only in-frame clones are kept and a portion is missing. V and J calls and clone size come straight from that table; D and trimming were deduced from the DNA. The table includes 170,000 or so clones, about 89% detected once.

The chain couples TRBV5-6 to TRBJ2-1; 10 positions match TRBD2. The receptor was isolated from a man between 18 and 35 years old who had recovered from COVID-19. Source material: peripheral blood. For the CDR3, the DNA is TGTGCCAGCAGCTTGCCTGGACTAGCGGATCCCAATGAGCAGTTCTTC. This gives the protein CASSLPGLADPNEQFF.